The next 23 T cell receptor beta chains were all read from a single sample in a study of blood T cell repertoires in COVID-19 (TCRdb year 2020). Library construction relied on the immunoSEQ multiplex PCR assay. As stored in TCRdb, this immuneACCESS dataset retains in-frame rearrangements with V and J assigned. A fraction of the clones does not appear; measured against another copy, unresolved V genes explain less than half of the discrepancy, and the remainder lacks a known reason. Present in this sample are roughly 250,000 clones, about 85% of which were seen just once. The top ten clonotypes cover roughly 4% of the sample. Sequenced sample: peripheral blood. The source is a man aged 60-69 years who had recovered from COVID-19.

The V call is TRBV6-1, the J call TRBJ2-7; TRBD1 agrees at 10 bases. CDR1 MNHNS and CDR2 SASEGT come from the germline V gene. This CDR3 is 14 amino acids long. Germline trimming cut 5 bases from V and 2 bases from J; bases unmatched to any gene: 3. This CDR3 is CASSTDRGPYEQYF. Written as DNA, the CDR3 is TGTGCCAGCAGTACTGACAGGGGGCCCTACGAGCAGTACTTC.

V gene TRBV7-8 combines with J gene TRBJ2-5; D gene ambiguous. In germline, CDR1 is SGHVS, CDR2 FQNEAQ. Deletions cut 11 bases from V and 5 bases from J, with 6 bases between. The CDR3 runs to 9 residues. CDR3 protein: CAVGETQYF. CDR3 DNA sequence: TGTGCCGTCGGTGAGACCCAGTACTTC.

J is TRBJ2-3 and V is TRBV2, with TRBD1 matching over 12 bases. Germline CDR1 reads SNHLY; CDR2 reads FYNNEI. The CDR3 sequence is 20 residues long. The ends lost 3 bases at V and 0 bases at J; junction bases unmatched: 13. The CDR3 coding sequence is TGTGCCAGCAGTGATATTTTCGTAGGGACAGGGGGCCATAGCACAGATACGCAGTATTTT. It yields the protein CASSDIFVGTGGHSTDTQYF. The whole variable domain, filled in from reference TRBV2 and TRBJ2-3, reads EPEVTQTPSHQVTQMGQEVILRCVPISNHLYFYWYRQILGQKVEFLVSFYNNEISEKSEIFDDQFSVERPDGSNFTLKIRSTKLEDSAMYFCASSDIFVGTGGHSTDTQYFGPGTRLTVL.

The rearrangement joins TRBV6-5 to TRBJ2-5, with TRBD2 matching 10 bases. The J segment lost 2 bases and the V segment lost 5 bases, leaving 5 bases of the junction unmatched. Germline CDR1 is MNHEY and CDR2 is SVGAGI. This CDR3 has 15 amino acids. The CDR3 loop is CASSPLAGAQETQYF. CDR3 sequence (DNA): TGTGCCAGCAGTCCTCTAGCGGGGGCTCAAGAGACCCAGTACTTC.

The chain joins TRBV7-3 to TRBJ1-2; TRBD1 matches 10 bases. The CDR3 length is 15 residues. Losses at the gene ends were 4 bases for V and 7 bases for J; bases not matched to a gene: 9. Germline V CDR1 and CDR2: SGHTA, FQGTGA. The CDR3 DNA reads TGTGCCAGCAGCTCACCGGATCGGGACAGGGGTGGCTACACCTTC. As protein: CASSSPDRDRGGYTF. The variable domain in full, completed from reference TRBV7-3 and TRBJ1-2, reads GAGVSQTPSNKVTEKGKYVELRCDPISGHTALYWYRQSLGQGPEFLIYFQGTGAADDSGLPNDRFFAVRPEGSVSTLKIQRTERGDSAVYLCASSSPDRDRGGYTFGSGTRLTVV.

This clone was recorded only once. J is TRBJ2-1 and V is TRBV5-1; D is perhaps TRBD1 (6 bases). The CDR3 has 16 amino acids. The germline V gene has CDR1 SGHRS and CDR2 YFSETQ. V gave up 5 bases and J gave up 4 bases, with 19 bases separating them. The CDR3 sequence: CASRLGRGALYNEQFF. The CDR3, as DNA: TGCGCCAGCAGGCTCGGCAGGGGAGCACTATACAATGAGCAGTTCTTC.

V is TRBV7-2 and J is TRBJ1-1, with D possibly being TRBD1 (6 bases). CDR1 and CDR2 (germline): SGHTA, FQGNSA. Deletions cut 5 bases from V and 5 bases from J, with 18 bases between. This CDR3 has 15 residues. The CDR3 is CASSPTSDSGTEAFF. DNA for the CDR3: TGTGCCAGCAGCCCCACGTCGGACAGTGGGACTGAAGCTTTCTTT.

This CDR3 reads CASRDRGGSTQYF. Written as DNA, the CDR3 is TGTGCCAGTAGAGACAGGGGAGGTAGTACGCAGTATTTT. The chain joins TRBV19 to TRBJ2-3, with TRBD1 identical over 8 bases. V lost 6 bases, J lost 8 bases, and 7 bases stayed unmatched. The V gene's germline CDR1 is LNHDA and CDR2 SQIVND (reference sequence). This CDR3 is 13 amino acids long.

The gene calls are TRBV2 and TRBJ2-5; D is uncertain. This CDR3 comprises 15 residues. The germline CDR1 and CDR2 sequences are SNHLY and FYNNEI. V was cut by 5 bases and J by 1 base, with 14 bases left in between. The CDR3 spells CASSPRGVAQETQYF. CDR3 DNA sequence: TGTGCCAGCAGTCCTCGAGGAGTAGCCCAAGAGACCCAGTACTTC. The variable domain in full, completed from reference TRBV2 and TRBJ2-5, reads EPEVTQTPSHQVTQMGQEVILRCVPISNHLYFYWYRQILGQKVEFLVSFYNNEISEKSEIFDDQFSVERPDGSNFTLKIRSTKLEDSAMYFCASSPRGVAQETQYFGPGTRLLVL.

The rearrangement uses TRBV3-1 (or the pseudogene TRBV3-2) and TRBJ1-3; D might be TRBD1 (5 bases). The CDR3 extends over 15 amino acids. V shed 1 base and J shed 4 bases, with 11 bases lying between them. The germline gives CDR1 LGHDT, CDR2 YNNKEL (reference sequence). The CDR3 DNA reads TGTGCCAGCAGCCAAGTAGGGACTGTCGGAAACACCATATATTTT. Its translation is CASSQVGTVGNTIYF.

This clone was detected a few times. The V and J genes are TRBV27 and TRBJ2-7; D may be TRBD2 (5 bases). The V gene lost 7 bases and the J gene lost 7 bases, with 20 bases spanning the gap. Germline values: CDR1 MNHEY, CDR2 SMNVEV (reference sequence). This CDR3 contains 14 residues. The CDR3 is CASKGSRSRGEQYF. The CDR3 DNA is TGTGCCAGCAAGGGATCGAGGAGCCGCGGGGAGCAGTACTTC.

This chain uses TRBV9 with TRBJ1-1; D uncertain. Trimming removed 4 bases at V and 1 base at J, with 20 bases between. Germline CDR1 is SGDLS and CDR2 is YYNGEE. The CDR3 runs 17 residues. CDR3 protein: CASSPLVGAAGNTEAFF. As DNA, the CDR3 is TGTGCCAGCAGCCCCCTCGTGGGCGCCGCAGGGAACACTGAAGCTTTCTTT.

This clone was recorded once. The chain carries TRBV3-1 (or the pseudogene TRBV3-2) and TRBJ1-4; a weak D match, TRBD1 (5 bases). V gave up 4 bases and J gave up 6 bases, with 12 bases separating them. The CDR3 totals 14 residues. Looked up from germline, CDR1 is LGHDT and CDR2 is YNNKEL (reference sequence). CDR3: CASSRPQTDEKLFF. The CDR3 bases are TGTGCCAGCAGCCGACCACAGACAGATGAAAAACTGTTTTTT.

The chain couples TRBV6-2 or TRBV6-3 to TRBJ1-1; 8 positions match TRBD1. Trimming cost V 2 bases and J 5 bases; bases outside gene matches: 13. Germline CDR1 reads MNHEY; CDR2 reads SVGEGT. The CDR3 is made up of 17 amino acids. The CDR3 DNA follows: TGTGCCAGCAGTTACAAGGTGCAGGGGGCGCCGGGGACTGAAGCTTTCTTT. This encodes CASSYKVQGAPGTEAFF.

This clone was picked up one time. The J gene is TRBJ2-7, the V gene TRBV19; 8 bases line up with TRBD1. This CDR3 comprises 15 residues. The V gene end was trimmed by 5 bases and the J gene end by 4 bases; junction bases not matched to a gene: 10. CDR1 and CDR2 (germline): LNHDA, SQIVND (reference sequence). CDR3 amino acids: CASSASARGRYEQYF. CDR3 bases: TGTGCCAGTAGTGCCTCTGCCAGGGGGCGGTACGAGCAGTACTTC.

On this clone: A junction boundary mismatches the germline segment, possibly from a read error. The chain recombines TRBV19 with TRBJ2-3; no clear D gene. The CDR3 is made up of 16 amino acids. Germline CDR1 and CDR2: LNHDA and SQIVND (reference sequence). The CDR3: CASSIVTEENTDTQYF. CDR3 in DNA: TGTGCCAGTAGCATAGTCACAGAAGAAAACACAGATACGCAGTATTTT.

This rearrangement joins TRBV6-2 or TRBV6-3 to TRBJ2-7, with 9 bases identical to TRBD2. After removal of 6 bases from V and 1 base from J, the junction contained 4 bases not matched to a gene. The CDR3 extends over 14 amino acids. CDR1 is MNHEY, CDR2 SVGEGT, per germline. As DNA, the CDR3 is TGTGCCAGCAGCGACCTAGCGGGGTCCTACGAGCAGTACTTC. Translation: CASSDLAGSYEQYF.

The genes are TRBV10-3 and TRBJ2-3; D is possibly TRBD2 (5 bases). Germline loops: CDR1 ENHRY, CDR2 SYGVKD. V was pared by 8 bases and J by 3 bases, with 21 bases between. This CDR3 is built from 16 residues. The CDR3 sequence is CAIGDEAALTTDTQYF. The CDR3 coding sequence is TGTGCCATCGGGGATGAAGCGGCACTAACAACAGATACGCAGTATTTT.

The chain has TRBV27 and TRBJ2-7; 8 positions agree with TRBD1. J gave up 5 bases and V 1 base, and 7 bases lay outside the gene matches. Germline CDR1 MNHEY, CDR2 SMNVEV (reference sequence). The CDR3 is 15 amino acids. CDR3 amino acids: CASSLWYQGADEQYF. For the CDR3, the DNA is TGTGCCAGCAGTTTATGGTATCAGGGGGCGGACGAGCAGTACTTC.

This chain links TRBV11-3 with TRBJ2-1; 13 nucleotides agree with TRBD2. The J segment lost 5 bases and the V segment lost 6 bases, leaving 7 bases of the junction unmatched. CDR3 size: 16 residues. CDR1 is SGHNT, CDR2 YENEEA, per germline. As DNA, the CDR3 is TGTGCCAGCAGTTACGGGACTAGCGGGACGAACAATGAGCAGTTCTTC. Protein: CASSYGTSGTNNEQFF.

The J gene is TRBJ2-7, the V gene TRBV12-3 or TRBV12-4; D is undetermined. The length of the CDR3 is 11 residues. V lost 6 bases to trimming and J lost 1 base, with 4 bases between them. CDR3 loop: CASSKSYEQYF. For the CDR3, the DNA is TGTGCCAGCAGCAAATCCTACGAGCAGTACTTC.

V gene TRBV5-1 combines with J gene TRBJ2-7; possibly TRBD2 for D (5 bases). From germline, CDR1 is SGHRS and CDR2 YFSETQ. V lost 4 bases and J 5 bases, leaving 16 bases between the germline ends. CDR3 length equals 14 residues. CDR3 in amino acids: CASSLPGSAHEQYF. For the CDR3, the DNA is TGCGCCAGCAGCCTCCCTGGGAGCGCCCACGAGCAGTACTTC.

The chain is built from TRBV25-1 and TRBJ2-5, with D perhaps TRBD2 (7 bases). There are 16 residues in the CDR3. Germline-derived CDR1 and CDR2 are MGHDK and SYGVNS. Trimming pared 5 bases from V and 5 bases from J, leaving 21 bases between. The CDR3 region is CASSMGLGGGFETQYF. The CDR3 coding sequence is TGTGCCAGCAGTATGGGCCTAGGGGGGGGCTTTGAGACCCAGTACTTC.